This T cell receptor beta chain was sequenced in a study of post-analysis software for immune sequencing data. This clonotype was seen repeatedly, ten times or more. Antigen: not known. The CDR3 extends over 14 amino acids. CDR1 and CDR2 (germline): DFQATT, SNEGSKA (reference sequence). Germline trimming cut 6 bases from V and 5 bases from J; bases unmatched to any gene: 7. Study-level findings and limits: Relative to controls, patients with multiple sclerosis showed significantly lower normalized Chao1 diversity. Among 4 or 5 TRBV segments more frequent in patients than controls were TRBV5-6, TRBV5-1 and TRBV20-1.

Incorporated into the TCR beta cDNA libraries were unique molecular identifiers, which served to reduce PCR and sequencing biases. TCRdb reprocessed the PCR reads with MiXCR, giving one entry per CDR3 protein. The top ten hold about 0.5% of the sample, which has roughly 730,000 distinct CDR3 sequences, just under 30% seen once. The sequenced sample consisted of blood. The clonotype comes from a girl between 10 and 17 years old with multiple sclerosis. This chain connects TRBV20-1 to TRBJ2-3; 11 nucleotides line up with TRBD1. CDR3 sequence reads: CSALPGTGGDTQYF. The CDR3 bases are TGCAGTGCCCTCCCCGGGACAGGGGGAGATACGCAGTATTTT.